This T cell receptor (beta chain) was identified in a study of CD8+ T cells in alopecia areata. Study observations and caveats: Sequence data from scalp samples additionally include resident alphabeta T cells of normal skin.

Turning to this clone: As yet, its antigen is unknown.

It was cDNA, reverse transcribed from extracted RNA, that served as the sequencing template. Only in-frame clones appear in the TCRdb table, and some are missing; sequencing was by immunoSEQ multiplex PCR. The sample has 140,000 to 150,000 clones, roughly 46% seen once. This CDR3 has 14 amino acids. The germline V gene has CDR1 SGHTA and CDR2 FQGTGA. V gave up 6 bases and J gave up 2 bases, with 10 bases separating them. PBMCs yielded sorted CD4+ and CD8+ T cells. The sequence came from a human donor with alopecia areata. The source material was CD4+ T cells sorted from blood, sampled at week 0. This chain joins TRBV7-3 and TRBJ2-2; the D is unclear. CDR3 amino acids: CASRRTANTGELFF. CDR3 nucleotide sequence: TGTGCCAGCAGAAGGACGGCCAACACCGGGGAGCTGTTTTTT. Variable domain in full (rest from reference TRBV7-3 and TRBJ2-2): GAGVSQTPSNKVTEKGKYVELRCDPISGHTALYWYRQSLGQGPEFLIYFQGTGAADDSGLPNDRFFAVRPEGSVSTLKIQRTERGDSAVYLCASRRTANTGELFFGEGSRLTVL.